This T cell receptor (beta chain) was observed in a study of blood T cell repertoires in COVID-19. Study as a whole: Some COVID-19 samples were acute and others convalescent; all came from the United States, Italy and Spain. T cells, B-cell-depleted T cells, or PBMCs provided the cDNA or gDNA that served as material.

Enrollment of patients from Seattle took place during active infection, with longitudinal follow-up. CDR3 length: 15 residues. Germline lookup yields CDR1 LGHDT and CDR2 YNNKEL (reference sequence). Trimming removed 4 bases from V and 6 bases from J, with 18 bases in between. In the original processing: Amplification with reference gene primers provided the estimates of nucleated cell counts. The assay was immunoSEQ multiplex PCR, and TCRdb's table has in-frame clones only and misses some. V and J calls and clone size come straight from that table; D and trimming were deduced from the DNA. The repertoire holds roughly 190,000 clones, with about four fifths as singletons.

Input material: peripheral blood. This chain uses TRBV3-1 (or the pseudogene TRBV3-2) with TRBJ1-2; D remains ambiguous. The TCR was taken from an older woman with COVID-19, enrolled during active disease. CDR3 residues: CASSRAGERPHGYTF. Written as DNA, the CDR3 is TGTGCCAGCAGCCGAGCCGGGGAAAGACCCCATGGCTACACCTTC.